These 8 T cell receptor beta chains came from one sample sequenced in a study of vaccination effects on CD4 cells after COVID-19. Sequencing in the ViraFEST assay came after antigen-specific CD4+ T cells had been expanded with viral peptide pools, which were used to stimulate PBMC. It was after around eleven days of culture that CD4+ T cells were isolated. These receptors are not linked to any known antigen. TCRdb keeps only in-frame clones here, not all; method: immunoSEQ multiplex PCR. The table records 50,000 to 75,000 clones, roughly 79% of them present only once. This sample comprised CD4+ T cells from PBMCs cultured with HCoV-229E spike peptides, obtained before COVID-19 vaccination. The receptors were gathered from a human donor who received a COVID-19 vaccine.

The rearrangement links TRBV12-3 or TRBV12-4 to TRBJ2-1; the match to TRBD1 covers 8 bases. This CDR3 contains 12 residues. J was trimmed by 14 bases and V by 1 base; bases with no gene match: 4. This chain's CDR3 is CASSLEDRGEFF. CDR3 coding DNA: TGTGCCAGCAGTTTAGAAGACAGGGGTGAGTTCTTC.

This chain uses TRBV14 with TRBJ1-6; D is unclear. The ends were cut back, 6 bases at V and 0 bases at J, with 6 bases in the middle. Per germline, CDR1 SGHDN and CDR2 FVKESK. This CDR3 is 14 amino acids long. The CDR3 is CASRESSYNSPLHF. For the CDR3, the DNA is TGTGCCAGCAGAGAGAGCTCCTATAATTCACCCCTCCACTTT.

V gene TRBV7-3 combines with J gene TRBJ1-2; 7 bases align to TRBD1. There are 13 residues in the CDR3. Germline loops: CDR1 SGHTA, CDR2 FQGTGA. With V trimmed by 2 bases and J by 7 bases, 4 bases remained unmatched. The CDR3 sequence is CASSLVPGGGYTF. CDR3 coding DNA: TGTGCCAGCAGCTTAGTTCCAGGGGGTGGCTACACCTTC.

The CDR3 protein is CATSDSTGAQETQYF. The CDR3, as DNA: TGTGCCACCAGTGACTCTACAGGGGCCCAAGAGACCCAGTACTTC. The chain joins TRBV24-1 to TRBJ2-5, with 7 positions matching TRBD1. Germline loops: CDR1 KGHDR, CDR2 SFDVKD. Germline trimming cut 4 bases from V and 1 base from J; bases unmatched to any gene: 5. The CDR3 contains 15 residues.

The V gene is TRBV12-3 or TRBV12-4, the J gene TRBJ2-3; TRBD2 matches at 8 bases. Germline trimming cut 5 bases from V and 9 bases from J; bases unmatched to any gene: 7. This CDR3 has 13 residues. In DNA form, the CDR3 reads TGTGCCAGCAGTCCCTACCGCGGGGGGACGCAGTATTTT. Protein: CASSPYRGGTQYF.

The rearrangement uses TRBV21-1 and TRBJ2-2; no DNA check was done on the table's D call, TRBD2. TRBV21-1 is noted as a pseudogene. The CDR3 totals 17 residues. The CDR3 region has the DNA TGTGCCAGCAGCAAAGAGGGCCAGCGGGGGTTGCCCGGGGAGCTGTTTTTT. Its translation: CASSKEGQRGLPGELFF.

The CDR3 loop is CASGLAGAYNEQFF. In nucleotides, the CDR3 is TGTGCCAGTGGACTAGCGGGGGCGTACAATGAGCAGTTCTTC. The chain joins TRBV19 to TRBJ2-1; 13 bases are shared with TRBD2. CDR3 length: 14 amino acids. The V and J ends lost 8 bases and 4 bases, in that order; junction bases with no gene match: 2. Per germline, CDR1 LNHDA and CDR2 SQIVND (reference sequence).

This chain joins TRBV29-1 and TRBJ1-1; 7 bases are a match to TRBD1. This CDR3 contains 13 residues. Germline V CDR1 and CDR2: SQVTM, ANQGSEA. V was clipped by 5 bases and J by 1 base; unmatched bases: 4. CDR3 residues: CSVHRGTNTEAFF. The DNA for the CDR3 is TGCAGCGTTCACAGGGGAACGAACACTGAAGCTTTCTTT.